Following are 3 T cell receptor beta chains from one sample sequenced in a study of cytomegalovirus exposure and HLA in healthy donors. 60 Vbeta and 13 Jbeta primers were used in PCR. Generated by immunoSEQ multiplex PCR, the TCRdb table keeps only in-frame clones and is missing some. The sample shows about 92,000 clones, 81% of them seen only once. Material for sequencing was PBMCs. The source of these receptors is a girl aged 2 to 10 in good health and CMV-seropositive.

V and J are TRBV5-4 and TRBJ2-7, with 7 nucleotides matching TRBD2. The V gene end was trimmed by 4 bases and the J gene end by 2 bases; junction bases not matched to a gene: 12. This CDR3 comprises 16 residues. Germline lookup yields CDR1 SGHNT and CDR2 YYREEE (reference sequence). CDR3 bases: TGTGCCAGCAGCGGGGGGGGGACTACAACACCCTACGAGCAGTACTTC. Its translation: CASSGGGTTTPYEQYF. Filled out from reference TRBV5-4 and TRBJ2-7, the complete variable domain reads ETGVTQSPTHLIKTRGQQVTLRCSSQSGHNTVSWYQQALGQGPQFIFQYYREEENGRGNFPPRFSGLQFPNYSSELNVNALELDDSALYLCASSGGGTTTPYEQYFGPGTRLTVT.

The V and J genes are TRBV28 and TRBJ1-5; a possible D gene is TRBD1 (6 bases). Trimming pared 5 bases from V and 0 bases from J, leaving 8 bases between. Germline lookup yields CDR1 MDHEN and CDR2 SYDVKM. This CDR3 has 14 residues. DNA for the CDR3: TGTGCCAGCAGTAGACAGGTTAGCAATCAGCCCCAGCATTTT. Its translation: CASSRQVSNQPQHF.

V usage is TRBV6-5 and J usage is TRBJ2-3; D gene ambiguous. The CDR3 runs to 15 residues. The germline CDR1 and CDR2 sequences are MNHEY and SVGAGI. Between the trimmed V and J ends, which lost 5 bases and 0 bases, there was a span of 12 bases. The CDR3 here is CASSTPPGSTDTQYF. In nucleotides, the CDR3 is TGTGCCAGCAGTACCCCCCCCGGGAGCACAGATACGCAGTATTTT.